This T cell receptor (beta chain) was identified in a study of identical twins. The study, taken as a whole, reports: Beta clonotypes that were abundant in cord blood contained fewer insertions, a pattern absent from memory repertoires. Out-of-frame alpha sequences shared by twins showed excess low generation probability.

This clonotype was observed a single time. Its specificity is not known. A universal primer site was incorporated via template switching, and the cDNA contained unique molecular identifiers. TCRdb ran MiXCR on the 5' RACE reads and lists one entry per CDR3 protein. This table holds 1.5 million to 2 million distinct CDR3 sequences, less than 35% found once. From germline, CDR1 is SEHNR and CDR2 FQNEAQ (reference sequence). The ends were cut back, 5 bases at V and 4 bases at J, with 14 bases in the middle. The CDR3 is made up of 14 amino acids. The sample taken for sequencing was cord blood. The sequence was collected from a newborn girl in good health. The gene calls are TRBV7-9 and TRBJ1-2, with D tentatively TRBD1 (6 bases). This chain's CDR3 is CASSKIQGGYGYTF. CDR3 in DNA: TGTGCCAGCAGCAAAATACAGGGTGGCTATGGCTACACCTTC.